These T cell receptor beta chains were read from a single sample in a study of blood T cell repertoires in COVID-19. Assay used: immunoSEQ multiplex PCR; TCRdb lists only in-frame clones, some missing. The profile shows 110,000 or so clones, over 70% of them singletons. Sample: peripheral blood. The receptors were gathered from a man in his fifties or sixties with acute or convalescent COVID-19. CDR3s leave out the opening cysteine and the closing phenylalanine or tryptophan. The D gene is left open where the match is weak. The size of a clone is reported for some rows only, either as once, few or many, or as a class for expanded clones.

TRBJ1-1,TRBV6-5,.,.,ASGGGQRNTEAF
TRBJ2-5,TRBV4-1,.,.,ASSPLTSQGKETQY
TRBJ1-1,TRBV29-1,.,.,SVVRNTEAF
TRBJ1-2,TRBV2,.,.,ASSLNYGYT
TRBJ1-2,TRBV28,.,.,ASRGQLYGYT
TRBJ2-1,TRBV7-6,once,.,ASSLRWGPYNEQF
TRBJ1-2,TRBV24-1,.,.,ATSDPTGNYGYT
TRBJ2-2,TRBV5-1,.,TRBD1,ASSPDRGRGTGELF
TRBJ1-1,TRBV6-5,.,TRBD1,ATRQGIMNTEAF
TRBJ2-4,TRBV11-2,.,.,ASSRNPGHGDKNIQY
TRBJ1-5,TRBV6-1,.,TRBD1,ASSEQPGQGSNRAQH
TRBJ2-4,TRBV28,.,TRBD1,ASLDRSIAKNIQY
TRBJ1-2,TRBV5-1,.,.,ASSVGGPLGYT
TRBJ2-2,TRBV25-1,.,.,ASSEFGNTGELF
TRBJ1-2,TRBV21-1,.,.,AAKGGPKGYT
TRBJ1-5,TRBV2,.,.,ASSAGNQPQH
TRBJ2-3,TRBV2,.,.,ASSGVLSGRTDTQY
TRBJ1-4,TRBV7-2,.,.,ASSLAGGRGRELF
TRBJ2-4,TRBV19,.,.,ASSPHGGPVNIQY
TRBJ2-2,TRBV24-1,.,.,ATSEKGSGVYTGELF
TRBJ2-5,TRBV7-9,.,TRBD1,ASSRTGSWETQY
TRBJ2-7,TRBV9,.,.,ASSVDGQSYYEQY
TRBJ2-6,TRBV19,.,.,ASSPTSSSGANVLT
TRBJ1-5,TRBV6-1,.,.,ASSEVGGASHQPQH
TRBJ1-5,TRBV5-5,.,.,ASSDGPDTYQPQH
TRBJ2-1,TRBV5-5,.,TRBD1,ASSLGQGGWGYNEQF
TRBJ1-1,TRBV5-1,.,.,ASSLGGGTEAF
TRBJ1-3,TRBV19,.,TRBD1,ASETGGLGNTIY
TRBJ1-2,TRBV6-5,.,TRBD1,ASRRQGVTYGYT
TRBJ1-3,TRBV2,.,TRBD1,ASRPMTGTGNTIY
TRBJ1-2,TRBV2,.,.,ASSASYGYT
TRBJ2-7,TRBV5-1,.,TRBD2,ASSLVGGGHTNEQY
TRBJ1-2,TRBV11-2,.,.,ASSVHDNYGYT
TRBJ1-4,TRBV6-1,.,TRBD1,ASSDHPGQGNEKLF
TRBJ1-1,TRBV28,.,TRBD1,ASSLRGRGKLGTEAF
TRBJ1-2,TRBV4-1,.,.,ASSPGLGGYGYT
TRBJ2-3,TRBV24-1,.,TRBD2,ATSDMASGGSTDTQY
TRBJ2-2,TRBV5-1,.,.,ATSQPTGELF
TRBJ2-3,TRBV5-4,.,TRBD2,ASSLLGSGGAGGTDTQY
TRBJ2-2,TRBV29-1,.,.,SVDRGNTGELF
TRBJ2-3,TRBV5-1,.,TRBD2,ASSPGLAGAPDTQY
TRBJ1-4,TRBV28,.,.,ASGASEKLF
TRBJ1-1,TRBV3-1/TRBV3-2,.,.,ASSQGSTGMNTEAF
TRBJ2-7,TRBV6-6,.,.,ASSDLGTTGYEQY
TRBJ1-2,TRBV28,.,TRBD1,ASSDRQGARGYT
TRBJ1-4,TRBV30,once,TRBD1,AWSPPGQGTEKLF
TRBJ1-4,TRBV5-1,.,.,ASSQGSNEKLF
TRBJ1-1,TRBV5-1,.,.,ASSLAWRGRATEAF
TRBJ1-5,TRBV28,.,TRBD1,ASSLDRGAQPQH
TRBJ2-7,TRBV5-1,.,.,ASSLSGGAYEQY
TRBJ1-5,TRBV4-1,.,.,ASSQVRGSNQPQH
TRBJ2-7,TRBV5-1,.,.,ASSLRPFSYEQY
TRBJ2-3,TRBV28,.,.,ASSFRTGEEY
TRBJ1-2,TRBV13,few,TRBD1,ASSLWGTGRYGYT
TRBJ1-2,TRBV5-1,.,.,ASSFRTNYGYT
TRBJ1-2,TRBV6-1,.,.,ASSESDYGYT
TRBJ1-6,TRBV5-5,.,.,ASSSDTHNSPLH
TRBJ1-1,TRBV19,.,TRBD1,ASSIDDGTGYYTNTEAF
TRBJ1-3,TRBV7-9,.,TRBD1,ASSFDRGDTIY
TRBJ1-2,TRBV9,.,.,ASSVGPNQGGYT